This T cell receptor beta chain was captured by sequencing in a study of T cells after yellow fever vaccination (dated by TCRdb to the late 2010s). For context, the study as a whole: The SMART-Seq v4 Ultra Low Input RNA kit was used to prepare libraries from fractions with low cell numbers. To follow T-cell clones before and after primary and booster YFV17D yellow fever vaccination, bulk TCR alpha and beta repertoires were sequenced over time. Two healthy male donors made up the cohort, one aged 18 to 30 years and the other aged 30 to 40 years. Blood samples were taken at several timepoints before and after primary and secondary immunization, and bulk PBMC replicates and cell subsets were isolated.

The treatment or condition label corresponds to: live attenuated yellow fever vaccine strain. Two biological replicates of bulk PBMCs were collected at each blood-draw timepoint. PBMCs were isolated from peripheral blood using a standard Ficoll-Paque protocol. TriZol was used to extract RNA from bulk PBMCs, from CD4 and CD8 fractions, and from dextramer-positive and dextramer-negative fractions. This sample was sequenced with an Illumina NovaSeq 6000. TCR cDNA was made using 5'RACE template switching, a step that added a universal primer site and unique molecular identifiers. cDNA synthesis was primed from both the TCR alpha and TCR beta constant segments. Library amplification involved two PCR steps, and the second step added sample barcodes and sequencing adapters. Sequencing of libraries was performed on Illumina HiSeq 2500 (2x100 bp) or NovaSeq (2x150 bp). As for how the authors treated the data: Demultiplexing of reads and collapsing into UMI consensus sequences were performed with MIGEC, and V(D)J alignment was carried out with MiXCR. Using edgeR on replicate PBMC samples, clonotypes were called vaccine-responding if FDR was below 0.01 and the log2 fold change was above 5 up to day 15. CD4 or CD8 identity was assigned to each bulk clonotype according to whether the clonotype was present at higher abundance in the sequenced CD4 repertoire or the sequenced CD8 repertoire. Starting from the raw public reads, TCRdb applied fastp trimming at Q25, assembled clones with MiXCR and retained in-frame beta chains. Each record represents a unique CDR3 protein, reported with the most common genes and DNA among its rows. The V and J calls, along with clone size, are taken from TCRdb and not from the paper's own processing. Counted in this sample were 250,000 to 400,000 distinct CDR3 sequences; roughly 4.3% of them appeared once. The top ten constitute about 26% of the sample.

The research as a whole found: Because the study included only a couple of donors, the extent to which the findings can be generalized is limited. Compared with the primary T-cell response, the secondary T-cell response was faster but weaker, reaching its peak on day 5 rather than on day 15. Most clones expanded after primary vaccination (approximately 97% of CD4 and approximately 90% of CD8) were re-detected after the booster, suggesting that broad memory maintenance occurred. FACS-sorted repertoires could contain abundant contaminating clonotypes from the bulk population, so computational filtering was required. A small fraction of clonotypes appeared in both the CD4 and CD8 compartments, likely as a result of convergent recombination.

Note on this clonotype: Its antigen remains unidentified. Base qualities are not at hand, and no much larger clone is one base apart.

The sample consisted of PBMCs, taken 5 days after the yellow fever booster vaccination. The receptor was derived from a man aged 18 to 29 who received the YFV17D yellow fever vaccine.

CDR3 protein: CASGLAGGYNEQFF. The DNA sequence is as follows: TGCGCCAGCGGGCTAGCGGGGGGGTACAATGAGCAGTTCTTC. The chain is encoded by TRBV10-2 joined to TRBJ2-1; TRBD2 matches 12 bases in the middle. Germline trimming amounts to 8 bases on V and 4 bases on J, with 3 as the count of junction bases outside the gene matches. The CDR3, cysteine through phenylalanine, is 14 amino acids long. The CDR3 DNA has 42 bases and is translated from base 1. The germline V gene supplies CDR1 WSHSY and CDR2 SAAADI.